This T cell receptor beta chain came from a study of T cell responses to AZD1222 COVID-19 vaccine. Findings and caveats of the study: The reported proportion of spike-specific TCRs targeting unmutated variant regions was nearly half. Among vaccine-associated CD4 TCRs, coverage spanned spike, with dominance at 160-218 and 743-854. Females made up more of the donors, who were largely white British, and clonal diversity may have come out too low.

Here immunoSEQ multiplex PCR was the method, and the copy in TCRdb shows in-frame clones only, minus some. The sample lists around 270,000 clones, 90% to 95% seen once, with less than 0.6% in the top ten. Comment on this clone: Its target is unknown.

The CDR3 runs 15 residues. V was shortened by 3 bases and J by 8 bases, with 16 bases between the two germline ends. Looked up from germline, CDR1 is MDHEN and CDR2 is SYDVKM. Second doses were pooled across both intervals (about 4 or about 12 weeks). The starting material was peripheral blood, obtained 28 days after the second AZD1222 dose. The genes are TRBV28 and TRBJ1-4; D gene ambiguous. This TCR was sampled from an adult who received the AZD1222 COVID-19 vaccine. The CDR3 sequence: CASSFLGSAGEKLFF. The CDR3 DNA reads TGTGCCAGCAGTTTTCTGGGGTCAGCGGGGGAAAAACTGTTTTTT. Together with reference TRBV28 and TRBJ1-4, the CDR3 gives the full variable domain: DVKVTQSSRYLVKRTGEKVFLECVQDMDHENMFWYRQDPGLGLRLIYFSYDVKMKEKGDIPEGYSVSREKKERFSLILESASTNQTSMYLCASSFLGSAGEKLFFGSGTQLSVL.